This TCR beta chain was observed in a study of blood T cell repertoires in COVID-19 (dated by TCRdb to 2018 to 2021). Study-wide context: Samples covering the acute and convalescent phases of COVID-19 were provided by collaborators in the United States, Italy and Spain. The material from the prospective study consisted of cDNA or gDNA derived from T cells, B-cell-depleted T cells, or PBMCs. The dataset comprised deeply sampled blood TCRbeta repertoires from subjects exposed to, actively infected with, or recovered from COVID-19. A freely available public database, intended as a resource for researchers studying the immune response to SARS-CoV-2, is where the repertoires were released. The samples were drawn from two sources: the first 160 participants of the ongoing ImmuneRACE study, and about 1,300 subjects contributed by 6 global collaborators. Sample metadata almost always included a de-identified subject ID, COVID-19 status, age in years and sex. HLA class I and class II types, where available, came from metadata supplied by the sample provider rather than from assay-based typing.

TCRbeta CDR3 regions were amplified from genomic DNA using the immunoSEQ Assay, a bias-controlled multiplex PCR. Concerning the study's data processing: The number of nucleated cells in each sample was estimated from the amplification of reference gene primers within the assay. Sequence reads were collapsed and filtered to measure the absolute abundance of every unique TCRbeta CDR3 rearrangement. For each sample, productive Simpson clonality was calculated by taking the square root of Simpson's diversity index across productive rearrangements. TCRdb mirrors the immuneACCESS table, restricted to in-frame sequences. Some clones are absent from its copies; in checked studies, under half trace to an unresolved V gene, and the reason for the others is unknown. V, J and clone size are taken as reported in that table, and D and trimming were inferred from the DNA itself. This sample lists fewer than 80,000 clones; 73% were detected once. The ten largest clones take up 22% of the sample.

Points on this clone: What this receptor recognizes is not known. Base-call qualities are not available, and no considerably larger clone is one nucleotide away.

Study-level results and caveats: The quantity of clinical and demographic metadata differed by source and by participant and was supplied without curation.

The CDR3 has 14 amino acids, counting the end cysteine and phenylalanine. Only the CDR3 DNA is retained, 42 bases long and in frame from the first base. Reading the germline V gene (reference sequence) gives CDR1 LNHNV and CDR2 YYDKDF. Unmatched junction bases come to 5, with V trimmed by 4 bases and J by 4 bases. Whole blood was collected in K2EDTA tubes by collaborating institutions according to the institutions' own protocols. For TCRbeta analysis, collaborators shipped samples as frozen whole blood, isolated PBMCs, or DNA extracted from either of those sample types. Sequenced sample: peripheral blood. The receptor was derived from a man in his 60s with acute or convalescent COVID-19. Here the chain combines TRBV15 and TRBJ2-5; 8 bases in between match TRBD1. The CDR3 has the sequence CATSTRTGTETQYF. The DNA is TGTGCCACCAGCACCCGGACAGGGACAGAGACCCAGTACTTC.